Following are 14 T cell receptor beta chains from one sample sequenced in a study of cytomegalovirus exposure and HLA in healthy donors. Amplification used 60 Vbeta primers and 13 Jbeta primers. Profiled with immunoSEQ multiplex PCR; TCRdb holds only in-frame clones, not every one. Counted here are about 110,000 clones, roughly 80% occurring once; the ten biggest clones make up approximately 6.9%. Specimen: PBMCs. The receptors originated from a man between 25 and 39 years old in good health and CMV-seropositive.

The V gene is TRBV11-2, the J gene TRBJ2-7; D perhaps matches TRBD1 (6 bases). Per germline, CDR1 SGHAT and CDR2 FQNNGV. The CDR3 sequence is 14 residues long. The ends were cut back, 1 base at V and 2 bases at J, with 9 bases in the middle. The CDR3 DNA follows: TGTGCCAGCAGCTTAGGAGACAGGACCTACGAGCAGTACTTC. Its translation: CASSLGDRTYEQYF.

This chain connects TRBV4-1 to TRBJ1-5; 7 bases map to TRBD1. Germline lookup yields CDR1 MGHRA and CDR2 YSYEKL. The J segment lost 9 bases and the V segment lost 0 bases, leaving 5 bases of the junction unmatched. This CDR3 region has 14 residues. The CDR3 region is CASSQDTGVGPQHF. CDR3 nucleotide sequence: TGCGCCAGCAGCCAAGATACAGGGGTAGGGCCCCAGCATTTT.

The V gene is TRBV6-1, the J gene TRBJ1-1, with unresolved D. V lost 9 bases to trimming and J lost 5 bases, with 10 bases between them. Germline CDR1 and CDR2: MNHNS and SASEGT. The CDR3 is made up of 11 amino acids. CDR3 DNA: TGTGCCAGTCACATACGTACTGAAGCTTTCTTT. Its protein is CASHIRTEAFF.

The chain couples TRBV2 to TRBJ1-6; 7 nucleotides align to TRBD1. V was pared by 7 bases and J by 8 bases, with 8 bases of the junction left unmatched. The CDR3 has 14 amino acids. CDR1 and CDR2 (germline): SNHLY, FYNNEI. CDR3 bases: TGTGCCAGCACCACGAACAGGGGAGATTCACCCCTCCACTTT. Its translation: CASTTNRGDSPLHF.

This chain joins TRBV4-1 and TRBJ1-3; TRBD1 might be the D (5 bases). Germline values: CDR1 MGHRA, CDR2 YSYEKL. The ends were cut back, 0 bases at V and 0 bases at J, with 12 bases in the middle. This CDR3 is 17 amino acids long. CDR3 sequence reads: CASSQDSGPTSGNTIYF. The CDR3 bases are TGCGCCAGCAGCCAAGATTCAGGGCCCACCTCTGGAAACACCATATATTTT.

The chain has TRBV18 and TRBJ1-6; D unresolved. CDR1 and CDR2 from the germline V gene are KGHSH and LQKENI. The CDR3 runs to 16 residues. The V end lost 3 bases, the J end lost 5 bases, and 14 bases lay between the germline ends. The CDR3 sequence is CASSPPNRGHNSPLHF. CDR3 sequence (DNA): TGTGCCAGCTCACCGCCGAATAGAGGGCATAATTCACCCCTCCACTTT.

This clone was observed a few times. The J gene is TRBJ2-7, the V gene TRBV5-1; TRBD2 matches at 7 bases. The germline V gene encodes CDR1 SGHRS and CDR2 YFSETQ. The CDR3 sequence is 14 residues long. V trimming: 0 bases; J trimming: 6 bases; junction bases outside the gene matches: 6. The chain's CDR3 is CASSLGGTNREQYF. As DNA, the CDR3 is TGCGCCAGCAGCTTGGGGGGGACTAACCGCGAGCAGTACTTC.

The CDR3 loop reads CASSYRGGSSYEQYF. DNA of the CDR3: TGTGCCAGCAGTTACCGCGGGGGGAGCTCCTACGAGCAGTACTTC. The gene calls are TRBV6-5 and TRBJ2-7; 8 bases agree with TRBD2. The CDR3 covers 15 residues. Germline values: CDR1 MNHEY, CDR2 SVGAGI. V shed 2 bases and J 0 bases; nucleotides not matched to a gene: 3.

The chain couples TRBV5-4 to TRBJ2-3, with 7 positions matching TRBD2. In germline, CDR1 is SGHNT, CDR2 YYREEE (reference sequence). CDR3 size: 16 residues. V lost 3 bases to trimming and J lost 4 bases; unmatched junction nucleotides: 11. The CDR3 region is CASSYLGGGRADTQYF. The CDR3 bases are TGTGCCAGCAGCTACCTTGGGGGGGGGAGGGCAGATACGCAGTATTTT. Together with reference TRBV5-4 and TRBJ2-3, the CDR3 gives the full variable domain: ETGVTQSPTHLIKTRGQQVTLRCSSQSGHNTVSWYQQALGQGPQFIFQYYREEENGRGNFPPRFSGLQFPNYSSELNVNALELDDSALYLCASSYLGGGRADTQYFGPGTRLTVL.

The CDR3 coding sequence is TGCGCCAGCAGCCCGGACAGGGGGCGTAACGGGGAGCTGTTTTTT. As protein: CASSPDRGRNGELFF. The gene calls are TRBV5-1 and TRBJ2-2, with TRBD1 matching over 11 bases. The CDR3 is made up of 15 amino acids. J gave up 7 bases and V 4 bases, and 6 bases lay outside the gene matches. Germline V gene data show CDR1 as SGHRS and CDR2 as YFSETQ.

The gene calls are TRBV9 and TRBJ2-3, with a weak D call TRBD2 (7 bases). Trimming took 0 bases from V and 6 from J, leaving 11 bases between them. Germline V gives CDR1 SGDLS, CDR2 YYNGEE. This CDR3 contains 14 residues. CDR3 nucleotides: TGTGCCAGCAGCGTAGGTGGGGGGGCCGATACGCAGTATTTT. Protein sequence: CASSVGGGADTQYF.

The rearrangement joins TRBV30 to TRBJ1-2; 9 nucleotides agree with TRBD1. Germline V CDR1 and CDR2: GTSNPN, SVGIG (reference sequence). Trimming at V came to 3 bases and at J to 4 bases, leaving 15 bases not matched to a gene. The CDR3 is made up of 17 amino acids. CDR3 protein: CAWRGKGTGRAGYGYTF. The CDR3 bases are TGTGCCTGGAGGGGCAAGGGGACAGGGAGGGCTGGCTATGGCTACACCTTC.

The chain employs TRBV6-5 and TRBJ1-6; D might be TRBD1 (5 bases). The CDR3 runs to 13 residues. V was pared by 7 bases and J by 14 bases, with 18 bases between. The germline CDR1 and CDR2 sequences are MNHEY and SVGAGI. The CDR3 nucleotides are TGTGCCAGCACCCGACGGTGGGGCCTGGCCCTCCACTTT. Protein: CASTRRWGLALHF.

The rearrangement uses TRBV6-5 and TRBJ2-2; tentatively, D is TRBD1 (6 bases). CDR3 length equals 16 residues. Trimming took 0 bases from V and 7 from J, leaving 15 bases between them. The germline V gene encodes CDR1 MNHEY and CDR2 SVGAGI. The CDR3 sequence: CASSYSSRGMIGELFF. CDR3 bases: TGTGCCAGCAGTTACTCCTCCAGGGGAATGATCGGGGAGCTGTTTTTT.